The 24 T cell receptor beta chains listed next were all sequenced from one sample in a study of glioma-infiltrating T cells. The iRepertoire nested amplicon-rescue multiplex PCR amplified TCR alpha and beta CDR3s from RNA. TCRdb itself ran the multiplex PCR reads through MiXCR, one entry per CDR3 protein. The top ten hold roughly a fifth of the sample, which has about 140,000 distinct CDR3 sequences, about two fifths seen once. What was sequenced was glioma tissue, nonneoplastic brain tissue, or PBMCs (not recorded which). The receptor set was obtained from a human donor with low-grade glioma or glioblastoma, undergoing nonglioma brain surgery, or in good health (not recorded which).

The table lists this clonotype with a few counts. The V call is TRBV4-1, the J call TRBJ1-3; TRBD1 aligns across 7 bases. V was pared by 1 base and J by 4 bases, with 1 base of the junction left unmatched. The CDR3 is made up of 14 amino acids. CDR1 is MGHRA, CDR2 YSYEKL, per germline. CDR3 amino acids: CASSQGQGGNTIYF. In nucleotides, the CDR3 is TGCGCCAGCAGCCAAGGACAGGGAGGAAACACCATATATTTT.

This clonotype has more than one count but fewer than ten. CDR3 in amino acids: CASSPEGTEAFF. CDR3 coding DNA: TGTGCCAGCTCACCAGAGGGGACTGAAGCTTTCTTT. The V gene is TRBV18, the J gene TRBJ1-1; D is perhaps TRBD1 (5 bases). V lost 2 bases, J lost 5 bases, and 6 bases lay in between. CDR3 length: 12 amino acids. Germline V CDR1 and CDR2: KGHSH, LQKENI.

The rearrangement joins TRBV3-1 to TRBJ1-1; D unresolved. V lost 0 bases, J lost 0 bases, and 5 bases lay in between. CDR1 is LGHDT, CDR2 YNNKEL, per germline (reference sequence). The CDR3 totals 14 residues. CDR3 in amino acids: CASSQDTMNTEAFF. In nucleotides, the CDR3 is TGTGCCAGCAGCCAAGATACTATGAACACTGAAGCTTTCTTT.

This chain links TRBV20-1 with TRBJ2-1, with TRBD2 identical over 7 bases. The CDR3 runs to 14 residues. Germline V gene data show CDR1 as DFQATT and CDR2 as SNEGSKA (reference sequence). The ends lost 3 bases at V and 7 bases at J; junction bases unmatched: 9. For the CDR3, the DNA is TGCAGTGCTAGGAGGGAGAGCGGGACGAATGAGCAGTTCTTC. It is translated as CSARRESGTNEQFF.

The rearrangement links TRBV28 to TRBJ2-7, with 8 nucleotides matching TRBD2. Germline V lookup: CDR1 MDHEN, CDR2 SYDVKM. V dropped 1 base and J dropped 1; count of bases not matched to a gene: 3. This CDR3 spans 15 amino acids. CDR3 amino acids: CASSLYRGGSYEQYF. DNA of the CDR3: TGTGCCAGCAGTTTATATCGGGGGGGGTCCTACGAGCAGTACTTC. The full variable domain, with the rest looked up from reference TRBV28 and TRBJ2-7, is DVKVTQSSRYLVKRTGEKVFLECVQDMDHENMFWYRQDPGLGLRLIYFSYDVKMKEKGDIPEGYSVSREKKERFSLILESASTNQTSMYLCASSLYRGGSYEQYFGPGTRLTVT.

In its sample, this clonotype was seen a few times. Here the CDR3 reads CASSPGLTVYEQFF. The CDR3 DNA reads TGTGCCAGCTCACCCGGCCTGACGGTCTATGAGCAGTTCTTC. The chain carries TRBV18 and TRBJ2-1; no firm D call. CDR3 size: 14 residues. The germline gives CDR1 KGHSH, CDR2 LQKENI. Trimming took off 3 bases at V and 8 bases at J, with 14 bases between the two ends. The variable domain in full, completed from reference TRBV18 and TRBJ2-1, reads NAGVMQNPRHLVRRRGQEARLRCSPMKGHSHVYWYRQLPEEGLKFMVYLQKENIIDESGMPKERFSAEFPKEGPSILRIQQVVRGDSAAYFCASSPGLTVYEQFFGPGTRLTVL.

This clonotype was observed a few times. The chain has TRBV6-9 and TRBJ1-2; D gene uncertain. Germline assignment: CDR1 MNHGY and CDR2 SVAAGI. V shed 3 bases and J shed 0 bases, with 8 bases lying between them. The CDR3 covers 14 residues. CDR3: CASSYTDTNYGYTF. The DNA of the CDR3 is TGTGCCAGCAGTTACACGGATACTAACTATGGCTACACCTTC.

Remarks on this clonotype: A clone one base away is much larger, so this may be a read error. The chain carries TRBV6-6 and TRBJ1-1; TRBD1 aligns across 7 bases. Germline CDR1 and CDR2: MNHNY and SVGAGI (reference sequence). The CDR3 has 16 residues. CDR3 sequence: CTSSYSRTGVNTEAFF. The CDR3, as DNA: TGTACCAGCAGTTACTCGCGGACAGGAGTGAACACTGAAGCTTTCTTT.

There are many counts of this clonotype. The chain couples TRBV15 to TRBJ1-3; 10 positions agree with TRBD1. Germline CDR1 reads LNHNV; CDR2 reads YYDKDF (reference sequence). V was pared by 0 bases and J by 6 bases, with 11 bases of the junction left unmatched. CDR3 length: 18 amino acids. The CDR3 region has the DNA TGTGCCACCAGCAGAGATCGTTACTCCGGGACAGGGGAAAACACCATATATTTT. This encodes CATSRDRYSGTGENTIYF.

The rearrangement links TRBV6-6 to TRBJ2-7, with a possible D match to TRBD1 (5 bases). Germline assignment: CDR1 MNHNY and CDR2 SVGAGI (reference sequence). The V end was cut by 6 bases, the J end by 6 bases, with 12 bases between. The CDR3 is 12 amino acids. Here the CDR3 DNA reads TGTGCCAGCAGCGTCACAGGTTCCGAGCAGTACTTC. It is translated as CASSVTGSEQYF.

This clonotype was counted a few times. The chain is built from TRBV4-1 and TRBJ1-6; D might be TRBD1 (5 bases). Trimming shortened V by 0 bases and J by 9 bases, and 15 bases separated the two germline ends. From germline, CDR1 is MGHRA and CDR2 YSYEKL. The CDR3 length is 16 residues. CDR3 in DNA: TGCGCCAGCAGCCAAGATCCAGCGACAGTGGGTTCACCCCTCCACTTT. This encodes CASSQDPATVGSPLHF.

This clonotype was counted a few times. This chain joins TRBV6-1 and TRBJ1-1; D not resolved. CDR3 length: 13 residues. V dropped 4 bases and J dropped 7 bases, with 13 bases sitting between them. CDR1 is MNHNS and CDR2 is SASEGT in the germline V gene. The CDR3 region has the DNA TGTGCCAGCAGTGTGAGTGGGGTGAGTGAAGCTTTCTTT. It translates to CASSVSGVSEAFF.

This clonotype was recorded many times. CDR3 DNA sequence: TGTGCCAGCAGTTTATTCTACCATAATCAGCCCCAGCATTTT. The encoded protein is CASSLFYHNQPQHF. The V and J genes are TRBV27 and TRBJ1-5; D call uncertain. The CDR3 has 14 amino acids. V lost 1 base and J 4 bases, leaving 8 bases between the germline ends. Per the germline V gene, CDR1 is MNHEY and CDR2 is SMNVEV (reference sequence).

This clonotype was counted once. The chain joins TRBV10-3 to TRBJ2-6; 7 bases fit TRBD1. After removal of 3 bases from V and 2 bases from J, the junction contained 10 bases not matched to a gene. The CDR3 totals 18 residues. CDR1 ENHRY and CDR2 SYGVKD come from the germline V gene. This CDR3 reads CAISEARQGPAGANVLTF. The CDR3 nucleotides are TGTGCCATCAGTGAAGCCAGACAGGGACCTGCTGGGGCCAACGTCCTGACTTTC.

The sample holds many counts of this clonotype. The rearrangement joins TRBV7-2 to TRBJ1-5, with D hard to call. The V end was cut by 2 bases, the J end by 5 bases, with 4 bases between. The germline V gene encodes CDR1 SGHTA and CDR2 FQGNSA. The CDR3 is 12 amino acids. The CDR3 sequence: CASSLRDQPQHF. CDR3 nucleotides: TGTGCCAGCAGCTTACGGGATCAGCCCCAGCATTTT.

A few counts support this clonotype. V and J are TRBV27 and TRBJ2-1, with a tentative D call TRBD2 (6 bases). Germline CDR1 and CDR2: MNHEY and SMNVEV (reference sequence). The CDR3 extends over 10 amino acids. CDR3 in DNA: TGTGCGGTGGGGGGCAATGAGCAGTTCTTC. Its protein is CAVGGNEQFF.

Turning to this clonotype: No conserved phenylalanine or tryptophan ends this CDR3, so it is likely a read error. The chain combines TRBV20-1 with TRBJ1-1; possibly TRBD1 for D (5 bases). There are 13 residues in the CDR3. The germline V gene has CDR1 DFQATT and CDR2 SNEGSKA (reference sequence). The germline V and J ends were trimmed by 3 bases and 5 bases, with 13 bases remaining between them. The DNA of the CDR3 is TGCAGTGCTAGGGGGGAGGTGGGGACTGAAGCTTTCTCT. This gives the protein CSARGEVGTEAFS.

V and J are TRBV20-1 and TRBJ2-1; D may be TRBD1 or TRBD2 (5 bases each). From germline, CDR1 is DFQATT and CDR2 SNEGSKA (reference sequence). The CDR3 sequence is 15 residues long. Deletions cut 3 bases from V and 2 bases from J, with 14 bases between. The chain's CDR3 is CSASPFGGPYNEQFF. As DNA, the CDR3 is TGCAGTGCTAGCCCTTTTGGGGGACCCTACAATGAGCAGTTCTTC.

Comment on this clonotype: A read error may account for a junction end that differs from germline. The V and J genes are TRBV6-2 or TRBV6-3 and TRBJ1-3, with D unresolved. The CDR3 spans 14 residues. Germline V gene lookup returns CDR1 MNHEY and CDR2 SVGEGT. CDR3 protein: CAISETASGNTIYF. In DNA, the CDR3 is TGTGCCATCAGTGAGACTGCCTCTGGAAACACCATATATTTT.

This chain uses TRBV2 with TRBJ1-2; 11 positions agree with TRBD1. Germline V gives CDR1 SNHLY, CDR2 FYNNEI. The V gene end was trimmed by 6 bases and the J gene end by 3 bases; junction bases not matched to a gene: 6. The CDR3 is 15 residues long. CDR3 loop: CASRPGQGADYGYTF. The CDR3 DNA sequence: TGTGCCAGCAGACCTGGACAGGGGGCCGACTATGGCTACACCTTC.

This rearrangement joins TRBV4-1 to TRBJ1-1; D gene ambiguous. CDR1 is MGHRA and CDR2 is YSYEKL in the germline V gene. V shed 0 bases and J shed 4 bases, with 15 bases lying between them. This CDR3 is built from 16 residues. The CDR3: CASSQDMDGWGTEAFF. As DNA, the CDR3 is TGCGCCAGCAGCCAAGATATGGACGGGTGGGGCACTGAAGCTTTCTTT.

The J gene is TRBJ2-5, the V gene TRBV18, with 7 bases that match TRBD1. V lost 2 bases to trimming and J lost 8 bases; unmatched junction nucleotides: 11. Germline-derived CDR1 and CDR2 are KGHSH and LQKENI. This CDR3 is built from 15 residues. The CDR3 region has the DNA TGTGCCAGCTCACCATCGACAGGGATCGGAGACACCCAGTACTTC. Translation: CASSPSTGIGDTQYF.

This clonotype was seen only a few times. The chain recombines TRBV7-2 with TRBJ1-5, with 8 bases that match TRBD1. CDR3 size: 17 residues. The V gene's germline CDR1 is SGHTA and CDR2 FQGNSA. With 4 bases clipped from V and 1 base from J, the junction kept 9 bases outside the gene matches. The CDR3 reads CASSSGRGRESNQPQHF. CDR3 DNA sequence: TGTGCCAGCAGCTCTGGCAGGGGGCGCGAAAGCAATCAGCCCCAGCATTTT.

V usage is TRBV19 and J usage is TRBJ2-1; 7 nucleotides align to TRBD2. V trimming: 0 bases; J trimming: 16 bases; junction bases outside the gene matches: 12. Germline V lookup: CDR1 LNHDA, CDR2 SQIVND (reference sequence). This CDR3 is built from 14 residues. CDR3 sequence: CASSIEVKRDHIFF. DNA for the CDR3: TGTGCCAGTAGTATAGAGGTGAAGCGGGACCATATTTTCTTC.